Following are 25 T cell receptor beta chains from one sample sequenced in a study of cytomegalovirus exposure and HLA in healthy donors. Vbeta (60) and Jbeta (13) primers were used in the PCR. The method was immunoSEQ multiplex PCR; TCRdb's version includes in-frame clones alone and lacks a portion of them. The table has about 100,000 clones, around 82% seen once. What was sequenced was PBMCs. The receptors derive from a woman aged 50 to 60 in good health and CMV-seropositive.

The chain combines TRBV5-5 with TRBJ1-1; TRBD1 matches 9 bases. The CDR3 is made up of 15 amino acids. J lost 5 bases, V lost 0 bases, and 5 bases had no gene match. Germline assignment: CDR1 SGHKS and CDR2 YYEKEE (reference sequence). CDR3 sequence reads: CASSLEGQGRTEAFF. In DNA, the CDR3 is TGTGCCAGCAGCTTGGAGGGACAGGGAAGGACTGAAGCTTTCTTT.

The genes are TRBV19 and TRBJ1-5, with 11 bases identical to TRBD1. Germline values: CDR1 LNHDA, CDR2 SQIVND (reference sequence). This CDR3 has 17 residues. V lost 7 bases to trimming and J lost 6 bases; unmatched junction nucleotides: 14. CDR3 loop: CASNKSGGQGAGQPQHF. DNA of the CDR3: TGTGCCAGTAATAAGTCTGGAGGACAGGGGGCGGGTCAGCCCCAGCATTTT.

The CDR3 DNA reads as TGTGCCAGCAGCGAGCGGGACGAGACAGATACGCAGTATTTT. Protein product: CASSERDETDTQYF. The J gene is TRBJ2-3, the V gene TRBV27, with 7 bases lining up with TRBD2. V trimming: 6 bases; J trimming: 3 bases; junction bases outside the gene matches: 6. CDR1 is MNHEY, CDR2 SMNVEV, per germline (reference sequence). This CDR3 region has 14 residues.

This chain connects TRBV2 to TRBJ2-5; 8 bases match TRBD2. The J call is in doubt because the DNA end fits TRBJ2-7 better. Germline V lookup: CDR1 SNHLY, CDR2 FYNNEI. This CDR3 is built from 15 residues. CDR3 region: CASSVSPGGSYEQYF. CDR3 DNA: TGTGCCAGCAGTGTATCCCCGGGGGGGTCCTACGAGCAGTACTTC.

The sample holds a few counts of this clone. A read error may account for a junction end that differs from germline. In DNA, the CDR3 is TGTGCCAGCAGAGAAGCCTTCCGGGACACTCCTTTCTTT. It specifies CASREAFRDTPFF. The chain recombines TRBV2 with TRBJ1-1; a weak D match, TRBD1 (6 bases). The V gene's germline CDR1 is SNHLY and CDR2 FYNNEI. The CDR3 runs to 13 residues.

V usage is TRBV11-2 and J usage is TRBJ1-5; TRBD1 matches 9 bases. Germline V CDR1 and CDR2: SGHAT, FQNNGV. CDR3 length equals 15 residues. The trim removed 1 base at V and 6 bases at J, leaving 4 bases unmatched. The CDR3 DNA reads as TGTGCCAGCAGCTTAGGGGGACAGGGTGTTCAGCCCCAGCATTTT. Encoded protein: CASSLGGQGVQPQHF. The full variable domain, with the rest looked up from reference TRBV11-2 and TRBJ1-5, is EAGVAQSPRYKIIEKRQSVAFWCNPISGHATLYWYQQILGQGPKLLIQFQNNGVVDDSQLPKDRFSAERLKGVDSTLKIQPAKLEDSAVYLCASSLGGQGVQPQHFGDGTRLSIL.

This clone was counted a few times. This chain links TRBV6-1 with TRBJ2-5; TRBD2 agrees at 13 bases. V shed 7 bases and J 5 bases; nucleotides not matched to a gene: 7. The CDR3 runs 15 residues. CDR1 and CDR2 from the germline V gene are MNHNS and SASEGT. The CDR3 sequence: CASKGLAGAVETQYF. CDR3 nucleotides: TGTGCCAGCAAAGGACTAGCGGGAGCGGTGGAGACCCAGTACTTC.

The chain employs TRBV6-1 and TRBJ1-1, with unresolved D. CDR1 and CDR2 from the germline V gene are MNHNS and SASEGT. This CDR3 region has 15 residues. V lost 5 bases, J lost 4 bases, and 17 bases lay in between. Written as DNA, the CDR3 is TGTGCCAGCAGTACGGAGGGAAACGGAGCCACTGAAGCTTTCTTT. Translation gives CASSTEGNGATEAFF.

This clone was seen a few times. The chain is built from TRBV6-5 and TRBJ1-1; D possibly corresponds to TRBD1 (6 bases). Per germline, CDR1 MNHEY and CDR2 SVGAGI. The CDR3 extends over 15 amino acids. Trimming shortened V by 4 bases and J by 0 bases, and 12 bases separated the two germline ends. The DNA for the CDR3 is TGTGCCAGCAGTTTCGGGACAAGGATGAACACTGAAGCTTTCTTT. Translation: CASSFGTRMNTEAFF.

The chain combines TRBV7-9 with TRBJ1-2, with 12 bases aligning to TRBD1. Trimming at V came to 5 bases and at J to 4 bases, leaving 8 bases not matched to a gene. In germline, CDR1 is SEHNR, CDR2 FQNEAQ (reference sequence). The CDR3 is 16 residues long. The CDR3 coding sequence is TGTGCCAGCAGCCAAGGTGGGGGACAGGGGGCCTATGGCTACACCTTC. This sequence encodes CASSQGGGQGAYGYTF.

CDR3 region: CASSPPWTGLGIHEQYF. CDR3 bases: TGTGCCAGCTCACCACCGTGGACAGGGTTAGGAATCCACGAGCAGTACTTC. The chain couples TRBV18 to TRBJ2-7, with 8 bases matching TRBD1. The V and J ends lost 0 bases and 5 bases, in that order; junction bases with no gene match: 12. The germline V gene encodes CDR1 KGHSH and CDR2 LQKENI. The CDR3 spans 17 residues.

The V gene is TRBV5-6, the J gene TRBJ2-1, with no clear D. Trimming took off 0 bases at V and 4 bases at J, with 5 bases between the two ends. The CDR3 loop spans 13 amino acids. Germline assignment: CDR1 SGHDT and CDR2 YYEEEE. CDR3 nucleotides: TGTGCCAGCAGCTTGGGACTTTACAATGAGCAGTTCTTC. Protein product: CASSLGLYNEQFF.

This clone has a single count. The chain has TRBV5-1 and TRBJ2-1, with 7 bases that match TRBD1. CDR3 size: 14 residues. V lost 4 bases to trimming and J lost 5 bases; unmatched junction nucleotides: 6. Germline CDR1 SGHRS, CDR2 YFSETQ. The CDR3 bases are TGCGCCAGCAGCCAGACAGGGATCGACAATGAGCAGTTCTTC. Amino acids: CASSQTGIDNEQFF.

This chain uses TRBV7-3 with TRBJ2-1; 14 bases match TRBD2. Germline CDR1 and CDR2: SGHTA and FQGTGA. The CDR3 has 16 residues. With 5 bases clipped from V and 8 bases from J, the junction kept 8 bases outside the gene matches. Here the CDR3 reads CASSGGTSGSLDEQFF. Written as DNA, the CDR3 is TGTGCCAGCAGCGGGGGGACTAGCGGGAGTCTCGATGAGCAGTTCTTC.

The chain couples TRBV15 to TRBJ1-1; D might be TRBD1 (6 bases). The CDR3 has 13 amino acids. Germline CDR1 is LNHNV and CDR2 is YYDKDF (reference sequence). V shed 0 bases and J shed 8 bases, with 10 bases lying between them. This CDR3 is CATSRDPQGEAFF. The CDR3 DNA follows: TGTGCCACCAGCAGAGATCCCCAGGGGGAAGCTTTCTTT. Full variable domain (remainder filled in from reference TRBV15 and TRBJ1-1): DAMVIQNPRYQVTQFGKPVTLSCSQTLNHNVMYWYQQKSSQAPKLLFHYYDKDFNNEADTPDNFQSRRPNTSFCFLDIRSPGLGDTAMYLCATSRDPQGEAFFGQGTRLTVV.

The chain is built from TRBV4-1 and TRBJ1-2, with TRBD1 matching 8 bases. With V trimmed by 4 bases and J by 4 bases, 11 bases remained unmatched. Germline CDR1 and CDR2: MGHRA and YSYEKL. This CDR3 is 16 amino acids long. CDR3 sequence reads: CASSRKESGQGYGYTF. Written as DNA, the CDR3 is TGCGCCAGCAGCCGGAAGGAAAGCGGACAGGGCTATGGCTACACCTTC.

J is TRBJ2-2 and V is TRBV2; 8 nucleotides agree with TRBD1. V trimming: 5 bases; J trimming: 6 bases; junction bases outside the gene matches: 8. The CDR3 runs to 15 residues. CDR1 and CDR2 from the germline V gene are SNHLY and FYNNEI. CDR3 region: CASSPGRGRSGELFF. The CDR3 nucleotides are TGTGCCAGCAGTCCGGGCAGGGGGCGGTCCGGGGAGCTGTTTTTT.

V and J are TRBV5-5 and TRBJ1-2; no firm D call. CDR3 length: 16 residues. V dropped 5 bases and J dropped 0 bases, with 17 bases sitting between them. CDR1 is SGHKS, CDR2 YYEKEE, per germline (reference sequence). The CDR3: CASSPEATPSNYGYTF. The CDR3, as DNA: TGTGCCAGCAGTCCTGAAGCTACCCCATCTAACTATGGCTACACCTTC.

The CDR3 sequence is CASSPRGTGDDTQYF. The CDR3 nucleotides read TGTGCCAGCAGCCCAAGAGGGACAGGGGACGATACGCAGTATTTT. The chain recombines TRBV7-9 with TRBJ2-3, with TRBD1 matching 10 bases. Germline V gene lookup returns CDR1 SEHNR and CDR2 FQNEAQ (reference sequence). This CDR3 has 15 amino acids. The V gene end was trimmed by 5 bases and the J gene end by 6 bases; junction bases not matched to a gene: 8.

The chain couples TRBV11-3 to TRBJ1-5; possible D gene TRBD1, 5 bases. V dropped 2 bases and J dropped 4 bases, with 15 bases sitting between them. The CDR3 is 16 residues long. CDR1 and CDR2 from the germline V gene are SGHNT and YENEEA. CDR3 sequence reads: CASSLRTHGGNQPQHF. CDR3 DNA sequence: TGTGCCAGCAGCTTACGAACTCACGGGGGGAATCAGCCCCAGCATTTT.

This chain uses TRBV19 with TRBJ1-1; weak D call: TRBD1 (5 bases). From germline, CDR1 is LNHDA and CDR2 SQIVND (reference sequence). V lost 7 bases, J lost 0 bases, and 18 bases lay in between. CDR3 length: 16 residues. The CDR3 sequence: CASIPVGGHLNTEAFF. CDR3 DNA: TGTGCCAGTATTCCGGTGGGGGGTCACCTGAACACTGAAGCTTTCTTT.

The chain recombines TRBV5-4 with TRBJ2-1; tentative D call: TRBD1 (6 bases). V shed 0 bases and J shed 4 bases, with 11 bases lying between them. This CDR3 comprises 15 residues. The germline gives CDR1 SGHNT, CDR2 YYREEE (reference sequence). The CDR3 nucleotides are TGTGCCAGCAGCTTGGAAGTCAGGGGATACAATGAGCAGTTCTTC. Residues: CASSLEVRGYNEQFF.

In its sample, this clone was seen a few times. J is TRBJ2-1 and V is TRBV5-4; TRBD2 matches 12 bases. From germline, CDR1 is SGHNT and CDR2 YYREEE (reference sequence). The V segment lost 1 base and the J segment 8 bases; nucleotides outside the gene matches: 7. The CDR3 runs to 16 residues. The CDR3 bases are TGTGCCAGCAGCTTGCCAAGGGGACTAGCGGGCGATGAGCAGTTCTTC. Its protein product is CASSLPRGLAGDEQFF.

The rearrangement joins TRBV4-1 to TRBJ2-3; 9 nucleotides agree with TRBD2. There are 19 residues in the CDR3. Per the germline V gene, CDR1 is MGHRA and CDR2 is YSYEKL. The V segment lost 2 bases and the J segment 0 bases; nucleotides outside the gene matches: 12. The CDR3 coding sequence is TGCGCCAGCAGCCAACGCGGGGGGGGCGGATTTTCTAGCACAGATACGCAGTATTTT. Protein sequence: CASSQRGGGGFSSTDTQYF.

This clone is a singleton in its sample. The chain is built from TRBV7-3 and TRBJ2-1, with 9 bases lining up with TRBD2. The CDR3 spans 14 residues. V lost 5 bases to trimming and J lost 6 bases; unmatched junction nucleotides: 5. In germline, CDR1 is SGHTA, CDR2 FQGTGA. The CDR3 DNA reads TGTGCCAGCAGCGCTAGCGGGATGGGCAATGAGCAGTTCTTC. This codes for CASSASGMGNEQFF.